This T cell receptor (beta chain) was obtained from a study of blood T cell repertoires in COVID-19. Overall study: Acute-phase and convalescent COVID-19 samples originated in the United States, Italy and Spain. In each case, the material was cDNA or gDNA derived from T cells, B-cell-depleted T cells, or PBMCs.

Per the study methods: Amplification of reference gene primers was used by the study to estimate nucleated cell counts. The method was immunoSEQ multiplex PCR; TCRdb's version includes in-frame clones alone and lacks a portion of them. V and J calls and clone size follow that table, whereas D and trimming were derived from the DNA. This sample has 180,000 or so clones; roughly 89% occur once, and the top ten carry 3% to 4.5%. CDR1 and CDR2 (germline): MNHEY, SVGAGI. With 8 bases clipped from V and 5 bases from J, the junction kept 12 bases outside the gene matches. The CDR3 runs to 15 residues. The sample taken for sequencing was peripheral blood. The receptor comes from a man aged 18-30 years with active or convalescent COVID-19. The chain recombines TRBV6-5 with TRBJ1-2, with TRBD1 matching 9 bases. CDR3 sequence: CASEDVYGQGYGYTF. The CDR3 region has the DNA TGTGCCAGCGAGGACGTATATGGACAGGGGTATGGCTACACCTTC.